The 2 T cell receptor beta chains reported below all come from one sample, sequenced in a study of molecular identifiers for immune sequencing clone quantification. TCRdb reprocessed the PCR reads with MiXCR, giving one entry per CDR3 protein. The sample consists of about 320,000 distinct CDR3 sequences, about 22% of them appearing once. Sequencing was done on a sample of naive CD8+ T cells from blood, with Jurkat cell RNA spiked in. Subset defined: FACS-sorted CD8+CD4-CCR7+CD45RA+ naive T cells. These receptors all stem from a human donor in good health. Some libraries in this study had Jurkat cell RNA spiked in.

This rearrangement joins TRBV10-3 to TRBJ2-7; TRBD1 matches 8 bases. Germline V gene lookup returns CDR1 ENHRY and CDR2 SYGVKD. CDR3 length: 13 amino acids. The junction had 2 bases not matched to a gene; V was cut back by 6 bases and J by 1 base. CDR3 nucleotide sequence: TGTGCCATCAGGGGACAGGATTCCTACGAGCAGTACTTC. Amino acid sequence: CAIRGQDSYEQYF.

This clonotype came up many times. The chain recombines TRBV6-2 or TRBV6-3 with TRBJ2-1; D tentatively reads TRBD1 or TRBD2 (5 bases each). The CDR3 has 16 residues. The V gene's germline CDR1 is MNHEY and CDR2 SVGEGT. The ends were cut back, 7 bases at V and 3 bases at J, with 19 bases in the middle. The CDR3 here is CASKGPRDARYNEQFF. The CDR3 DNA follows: TGTGCCAGCAAAGGTCCCCGGGACGCTCGCTACAATGAGCAGTTCTTC.